This T cell receptor (beta chain) was obtained from a study of beta chain features in type 1 diabetes. Every isolated RNA sample was fully reverse transcribed, so sequencing captured expressed TCRB transcripts. The assay was immunoSEQ multiplex PCR, and TCRdb's table has in-frame clones only and misses some. The top ten clones hold approximately 0.093% of a sample with under 800,000 clones, around 15% of them seen once. The germline gives CDR1 MGHRA, CDR2 YSYEKL. Trimming took 6 bases from V and 5 from J, leaving 7 bases between them. The CDR3 is made up of 11 amino acids. This TCR was sampled from a man between 18 and 29 years old in good health. Material: naive CD4+ T cells from blood. The genes are TRBV4-1 and TRBJ2-5; D remains unclear. The CDR3 sequence is CASSIRETQYF. The CDR3 DNA reads as TGCGCCAGCAGTATCCGCGAGACCCAGTACTTC.